These T cell receptor beta chains were read from a single sample in a study of metastatic and nonmetastatic thyroid tumors. TCRdb ran MiXCR on the PCR reads. The sample lists 8,500 to 10,000 clones; around 29% were seen once. Sequenced sample: tumor tissue. The receptors stem from a female donor with papillary thyroid cancer or a benign thyroid nodule (not recorded which). Some clones in this sample may be carry-over from other donors' samples. Each CDR3 is given with its conserved first and last residue. Fields, in order: D gene, V gene, clone size, J gene, CDR3 protein, CDR3 DNA. A D gene is named only where the DNA matches it firmly. Rows give clone size only sometimes, using once, few, many, or a class for an expanded clone.

d_call: NA; v_call: TRBV7-6; clone_size: medium-sized; j_call: TRBJ2-5; cdr3_aa: CASSPRAISVWQETQYF; cdr3_nt: TGTGCCAGCAGCCCCCGGGCGATTAGCGTTTGGCAAGAGACCCAGTACTTC
d_call: NA; v_call: TRBV27; clone_size: NA; j_call: TRBJ2-7; cdr3_aa: CASSPFDRPSYEQYF; cdr3_nt: TGTGCCAGCAGCCCCTTCGACAGACCATCCTACGAGCAGTACTTC
d_call: NA; v_call: TRBV5-1; clone_size: many; j_call: TRBJ2-7; cdr3_aa: CASSFGSAYEQYF; cdr3_nt: TGCGCCAGCAGCTTCGGGTCGGCCTACGAGCAGTACTTC
d_call: NA; v_call: TRBV15; clone_size: few; j_call: TRBJ1-2; cdr3_aa: CATSRVKVYYGYTF; cdr3_nt: TGTGCCACCAGCAGAGTGAAGGTTTACTATGGCTACACCTTC
d_call: TRBD1; v_call: TRBV20-1; clone_size: many; j_call: TRBJ1-6; cdr3_aa: CSAQRATGPNSPLHF; cdr3_nt: TGCAGTGCGCAGAGGGCGACAGGGCCTAATTCACCCCTCCACTTT
d_call: TRBD2; v_call: TRBV24-1; clone_size: large; j_call: TRBJ2-7; cdr3_aa: CATSDPGLLHEQYF; cdr3_nt: TGTGCCACCAGTGACCCGGGACTATTGCACGAGCAGTACTTC
d_call: TRBD1; v_call: TRBV20-1; clone_size: NA; j_call: TRBJ2-7; cdr3_aa: CSARRGTGTEEQYF; cdr3_nt: TGCAGTGCTAGAAGGGGGACAGGGACGGAGGAGCAGTACTTC
d_call: NA; v_call: TRBV11-2; clone_size: NA; j_call: TRBJ2-7; cdr3_aa: CASSPIGPYYEQYF; cdr3_nt: TGTGCCAGCAGCCCGATTGGACCTTACTACGAGCAGTACTTC
d_call: NA; v_call: TRBV28; clone_size: NA; j_call: TRBJ1-2; cdr3_aa: CASRTTTSPRNYGYTF; cdr3_nt: TGTGCCAGCCGTACTACAACCAGCCCGCGAAACTATGGCTACACCTTC
d_call: NA; v_call: TRBV6-1; clone_size: NA; j_call: TRBJ2-5; cdr3_aa: CDSSPLGGPQENQYF; cdr3_nt: TGTGACAGCAGTCCGCTTGGGGGCCCTCAAGAGAACCAGTACTTT
d_call: NA; v_call: TRBV7-9; clone_size: many; j_call: TRBJ2-5; cdr3_aa: CASSGTRTRETQYF; cdr3_nt: TGTGCCAGCAGTGGTACGAGGACTCGGGAGACCCAGTACTTC
d_call: NA; v_call: TRBV7-9; clone_size: many; j_call: TRBJ2-7; cdr3_aa: CASSPPVGPIDEQYF; cdr3_nt: TGTGCCAGCAGCCCTCCAGTGGGACCTATTGACGAGCAGTACTTC
d_call: TRBD2; v_call: TRBV11-2; clone_size: many; j_call: TRBJ2-2; cdr3_aa: CASSLRLAGLANTGELFF; cdr3_nt: TGTGCCAGCAGCTTAAGACTAGCGGGACTCGCGAACACCGGGGAGCTGTTTTTT
d_call: NA; v_call: TRBV11-1; clone_size: many; j_call: TRBJ2-3; cdr3_aa: CASSRRLDELGDTQYF; cdr3_nt: TGTGCCAGCAGCCGGCGACTAGACGAACTTGGAGATACGCAGTATTTT
d_call: TRBD1; v_call: TRBV11-1; clone_size: medium-sized; j_call: TRBJ2-7; cdr3_aa: CASMSRDSLSYEQYF; cdr3_nt: TGTGCCAGCATGTCCCGGGACAGCCTCTCCTACGAGCAGTACTTC
d_call: NA; v_call: TRBV14; clone_size: many; j_call: TRBJ1-4; cdr3_aa: CASSQAPGRKNEKLFF; cdr3_nt: TGTGCCAGCAGCCAAGCCCCCGGGCGGAAGAATGAAAAACTGTTTTTT
d_call: NA; v_call: TRBV6-1; clone_size: few; j_call: TRBJ1-3; cdr3_aa: CASSLDRLGSGNTIYF; cdr3_nt: TGTGCCAGCAGTTTGGACAGACTTGGCTCTGGAAACACCATATATTTT
d_call: NA; v_call: TRBV7-2; clone_size: many; j_call: TRBJ1-1; cdr3_aa: CASSSGWGNTEAFF; cdr3_nt: TGTGCCAGCAGCTCCGGCTGGGGAAACACTGAAGCTTTCTTT
d_call: NA; v_call: TRBV2; clone_size: many; j_call: TRBJ1-2; cdr3_aa: CASKLKGGSSAYGYTF; cdr3_nt: TGTGCCAGCAAACTGAAAGGGGGGTCTTCGGCTTATGGCTACACCTTC
d_call: TRBD2; v_call: TRBV9; clone_size: once; j_call: TRBJ2-2; cdr3_aa: CASSVDGRRAGELFF; cdr3_nt: TGTGCCAGCAGCGTAGACGGGAGGAGGGCCGGGGAGCTGTTTTTT
d_call: NA; v_call: TRBV12-3/TRBV12-4; clone_size: NA; j_call: TRBJ2-7; cdr3_aa: CASSSSSYEQYF; cdr3_nt: TGTGCCAGCAGCTCAAGCTCCTACGAGCAGTACTTC
d_call: TRBD1; v_call: TRBV11-2; clone_size: NA; j_call: TRBJ2-7; cdr3_aa: CASSYDRGREQYF; cdr3_nt: TGTGCCAGCAGCTATGACAGGGGGCGCGAGCAGTACTTC
d_call: NA; v_call: TRBV5-1; clone_size: NA; j_call: TRBJ1-1; cdr3_aa: CASSLGAGVGTEAFF; cdr3_nt: TGCGCCAGCAGCTTGGGGGCAGGGGTTGGCACTGAAGCTTTCTTT
d_call: TRBD1; v_call: TRBV9; clone_size: many; j_call: TRBJ2-1; cdr3_aa: CASSNRDRGNEQFF; cdr3_nt: TGTGCCAGCAGCAACCGGGACAGGGGCAATGAGCAGTTCTTC
d_call: TRBD1; v_call: TRBV5-1; clone_size: medium-sized; j_call: TRBJ2-1; cdr3_aa: CASSFWVGQGYNEQFF; cdr3_nt: TGCGCCAGCAGCTTTTGGGTAGGACAGGGATACAATGAGCAGTTCTTC
d_call: TRBD2; v_call: TRBV5-1; clone_size: NA; j_call: TRBJ2-1; cdr3_aa: CASSLGLALTNEQFF; cdr3_nt: TGCGCCAGCAGCTTGGGACTAGCGTTAACCAATGAGCAGTTCTTC
d_call: NA; v_call: TRBV30; clone_size: medium-sized; j_call: TRBJ1-4; cdr3_aa: CAWSVRRVATNEKLFF; cdr3_nt: TGTGCCTGGAGTGTACGGCGAGTCGCAACTAATGAAAAACTGTTTTTT
d_call: TRBD1; v_call: TRBV28; clone_size: NA; j_call: TRBJ1-2; cdr3_aa: CASSSGTANYGYTF; cdr3_nt: TGTGCCAGCAGTTCCGGGACAGCTAACTATGGCTACACCTTC
d_call: NA; v_call: TRBV4-2; clone_size: NA; j_call: TRBJ2-3; cdr3_aa: CASSQEIVIASTDTQYF; cdr3_nt: TGTGCCAGCAGCCAAGAAATAGTTATCGCTAGCACAGATACGCAGTATTTT
d_call: TRBD2; v_call: TRBV20-1; clone_size: large; j_call: TRBJ2-1; cdr3_aa: CSARTSGGTNSYNEQFF; cdr3_nt: TGCAGTGCCCGGACTAGCGGGGGAACAAACTCCTACAATGAGCAGTTCTTC
d_call: NA; v_call: TRBV7-2; clone_size: NA; j_call: TRBJ2-7; cdr3_aa: CASSVGGPKTYEQYF; cdr3_nt: TGTGCCAGCAGCGTAGGCGGACCGAAAACCTACGAGCAGTACTTC
d_call: TRBD2; v_call: TRBV6-5; clone_size: NA; j_call: TRBJ2-1; cdr3_aa: CASSYSRLAGVRNEQFF; cdr3_nt: TGTGCCAGCAGTTACTCGAGACTAGCGGGAGTTAGGAATGAGCAGTTCTTC
d_call: TRBD1; v_call: TRBV19; clone_size: medium-sized; j_call: TRBJ2-2; cdr3_aa: CASRGTGVAGELFF; cdr3_nt: TGTGCCAGTAGGGGGACAGGGGTAGCCGGGGAGCTGTTTTTT
d_call: NA; v_call: TRBV11-3; clone_size: NA; j_call: TRBJ2-3; cdr3_aa: CASSLTPDTQYF; cdr3_nt: TGTGCCAGCAGCTTGACTCCAGATACGCAGTATTTT
d_call: NA; v_call: TRBV4-1; clone_size: NA; j_call: TRBJ1-1; cdr3_aa: CASSQDPLAGGNTEAFF; cdr3_nt: TGCGCCAGCAGCCAAGATCCCCTCGCCGGGGGGAACACTGAAGCTTTCTTT
d_call: TRBD2; v_call: TRBV12-5; clone_size: few; j_call: TRBJ2-3; cdr3_aa: CASGFDTSGTTDTQYF; cdr3_nt: TGTGCTAGTGGTTTCGACACTAGCGGGACGACAGATACGCAGTATTTT
d_call: NA; v_call: TRBV10-3; clone_size: few; j_call: TRBJ1-2; cdr3_aa: CAISEDPGTYGYTF; cdr3_nt: TGTGCCATCAGTGAGGACCCAGGGACCTATGGCTACACCTTC
d_call: TRBD1; v_call: TRBV5-6; clone_size: many; j_call: TRBJ2-7; cdr3_aa: CATARGGFGHEQYF; cdr3_nt: TGTGCCACCGCTCGAGGGGGCTTTGGGCACGAGCAGTACTTC
d_call: NA; v_call: TRBV4-1; clone_size: medium-sized; j_call: TRBJ2-7; cdr3_aa: CASSRPAMMGYEQYF; cdr3_nt: TGCGCCAGCAGCCGACCCGCGATGATGGGCTACGAGCAGTACTTC
d_call: TRBD1; v_call: TRBV3-1; clone_size: medium-sized; j_call: TRBJ2-5; cdr3_aa: CASSRSTGQGGETQYF; cdr3_nt: TGTGCCAGCAGCCGGTCTACGGGACAGGGAGGGGAGACCCAGTACTTC
d_call: TRBD1; v_call: TRBV19; clone_size: few; j_call: TRBJ2-6; cdr3_aa: CASSAGGSGANVLTF; cdr3_nt: TGTGCCAGTAGCGCAGGGGGCTCTGGGGCCAACGTCCTGACTTTC
d_call: TRBD1; v_call: TRBV20-1; clone_size: many; j_call: TRBJ2-5; cdr3_aa: CSEWTGWNVGTQYF; cdr3_nt: TGCAGCGAATGGACAGGGTGGAACGTCGGGACCCAGTACTTC
d_call: NA; v_call: TRBV28; clone_size: few; j_call: TRBJ2-7; cdr3_aa: CASSPGERMSKEQYF; cdr3_nt: TGTGCCAGCAGCCCGGGGGAGCGGATGTCTAAGGAGCAGTACTTC
d_call: TRBD1; v_call: TRBV27; clone_size: large; j_call: TRBJ1-6; cdr3_aa: CASSLFGQGVSPLHF; cdr3_nt: TGTGCCAGCAGTTTATTCGGACAGGGAGTTTCACCCCTCCACTTT
d_call: NA; v_call: TRBV6-1; clone_size: NA; j_call: TRBJ2-2; cdr3_aa: CASSETHTANTGELFF; cdr3_nt: TGTGCCAGCAGTGAAACCCATACGGCGAACACCGGGGAGCTGTTTTTT
d_call: NA; v_call: TRBV6-1; clone_size: NA; j_call: TRBJ2-7; cdr3_aa: CASSERIGLLYEQYF; cdr3_nt: TGTGCCAGCAGTGAACGCATAGGGTTGTTGTACGAGCAGTACTTC
d_call: NA; v_call: TRBV12-3/TRBV12-4; clone_size: medium-sized; j_call: TRBJ1-4; cdr3_aa: CASSQIPSEAFNEKLFF; cdr3_nt: TGTGCCAGCAGCCAGATCCCCTCGGAGGCGTTTAATGAAAAACTGTTTTTT
d_call: TRBD2; v_call: TRBV6-1; clone_size: few; j_call: TRBJ2-1; cdr3_aa: CASRRGGSGSNEQFF; cdr3_nt: TGTGCCAGCAGGAGAGGCGGGAGCGGCAGCAATGAGCAGTTCTTC
d_call: NA; v_call: TRBV7-2; clone_size: many; j_call: TRBJ2-1; cdr3_aa: CASSPSGGGGQFF; cdr3_nt: TGTGCCAGCAGCCCCTCTGGAGGCGGAGGGCAGTTCTTC
d_call: TRBD1; v_call: TRBV20-1; clone_size: NA; j_call: TRBJ2-1; cdr3_aa: CSADSGTGFDEQFF; cdr3_nt: TGCAGTGCTGATTCCGGGACAGGGTTCGATGAGCAGTTCTTC
d_call: TRBD1; v_call: TRBV7-9; clone_size: many; j_call: TRBJ1-5; cdr3_aa: CASSSGGTVQPQHF; cdr3_nt: TGTGCCAGCAGCTCCGGGGGGACAGTTCAGCCCCAGCATTTT
d_call: NA; v_call: TRBV6-1; clone_size: few; j_call: TRBJ1-6; cdr3_aa: CASVDRRENSPLHF; cdr3_nt: TGTGCCAGCGTGGACCGGAGGGAAAATTCACCCCTCCACTTT
d_call: NA; v_call: TRBV5-6; clone_size: many; j_call: TRBJ2-5; cdr3_aa: CASSFFQGIQETQYF; cdr3_nt: TGTGCCAGCAGCTTTTTTCAAGGCATCCAAGAGACCCAGTACTTC
d_call: NA; v_call: TRBV2; clone_size: medium-sized; j_call: TRBJ2-7; cdr3_aa: CASSDGLATLDEQYF; cdr3_nt: TGTGCCAGCAGTGATGGGTTAGCTACTCTGGACGAGCAGTACTTC
d_call: TRBD2; v_call: TRBV28; clone_size: many; j_call: TRBJ2-1; cdr3_aa: CASRPTSFAGVSNEQFF; cdr3_nt: TGTGCCAGCAGACCGACATCTTTTGCGGGAGTAAGTAATGAGCAGTTCTTC
d_call: TRBD1; v_call: TRBV19; clone_size: medium-sized; j_call: TRBJ2-1; cdr3_aa: CASTPPDRDEQFF; cdr3_nt: TGTGCCAGTACCCCCCCGGACAGGGACGAGCAGTTCTTC
d_call: NA; v_call: TRBV7-8; clone_size: NA; j_call: TRBJ1-4; cdr3_aa: CASSLLHPQDGGAELFF; cdr3_nt: TGTGCCAGCAGCTTACTCCACCCTCAAGACGGCGGTGCGGAACTGTTTTTT
d_call: NA; v_call: TRBV6-5; clone_size: NA; j_call: TRBJ1-1; cdr3_aa: CASSYPRGSKNTEAFF; cdr3_nt: TGTGCCAGCAGTTACCCGAGGGGTTCCAAGAACACTGAAGCTTTCTTT
d_call: NA; v_call: TRBV11-2; clone_size: medium-sized; j_call: TRBJ1-6; cdr3_aa: CASSSSANSPLHF; cdr3_nt: TGTGCCAGCAGCTCAAGCGCTAATTCACCCCTCCACTTT
d_call: NA; v_call: TRBV19; clone_size: many; j_call: TRBJ2-4; cdr3_aa: CVTRGVTGHLAKNIQYF; cdr3_nt: TGTGTCACAAGGGGGGTTACGGGACACCTAGCCAAAAACATTCAGTACTTC